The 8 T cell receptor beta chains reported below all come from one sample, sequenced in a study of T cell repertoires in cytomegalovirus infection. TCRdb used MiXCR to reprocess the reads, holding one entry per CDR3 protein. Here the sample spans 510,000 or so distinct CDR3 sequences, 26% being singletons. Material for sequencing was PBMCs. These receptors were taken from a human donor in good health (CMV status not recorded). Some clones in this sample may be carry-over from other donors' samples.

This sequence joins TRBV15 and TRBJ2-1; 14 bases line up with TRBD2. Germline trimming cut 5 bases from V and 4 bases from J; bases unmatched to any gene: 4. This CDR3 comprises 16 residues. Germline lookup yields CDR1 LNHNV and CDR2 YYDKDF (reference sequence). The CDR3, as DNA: TGTGCCACCAGCCGGACTAGCGGGAGGACATACAATGAGCAGTTCTTC. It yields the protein CATSRTSGRTYNEQFF.

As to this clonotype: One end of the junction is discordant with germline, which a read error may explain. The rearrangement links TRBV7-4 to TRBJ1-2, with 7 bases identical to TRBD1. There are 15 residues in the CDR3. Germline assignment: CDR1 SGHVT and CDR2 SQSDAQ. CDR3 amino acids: CVSSRDTEGAKGYTF. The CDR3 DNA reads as TGTGTCAGCAGCCGTGACACAGAGGGGGCGAAAGGCTACACCTTC.

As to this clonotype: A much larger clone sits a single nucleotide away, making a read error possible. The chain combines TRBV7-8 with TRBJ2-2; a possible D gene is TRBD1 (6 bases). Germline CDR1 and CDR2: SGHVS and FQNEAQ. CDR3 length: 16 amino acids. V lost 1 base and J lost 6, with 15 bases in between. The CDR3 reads CASSLEQGLQAGELFF. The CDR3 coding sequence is TGTGCCAGCAGCTTAGAGCAGGGGTTGCAAGCCGGGGAGCTGTTTTTT.

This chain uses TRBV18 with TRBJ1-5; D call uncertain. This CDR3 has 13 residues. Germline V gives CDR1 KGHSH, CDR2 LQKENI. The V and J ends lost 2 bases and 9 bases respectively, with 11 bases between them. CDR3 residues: CASSPGNDRPQHF. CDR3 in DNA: TGTGCCAGCTCACCAGGGAACGATAGGCCCCAGCATTTT.

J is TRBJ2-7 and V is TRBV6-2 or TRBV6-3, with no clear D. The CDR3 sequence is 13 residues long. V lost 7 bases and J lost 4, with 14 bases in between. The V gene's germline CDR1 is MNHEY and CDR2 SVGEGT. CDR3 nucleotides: TGTGCCAGCACCCAAAGTGGAACTTACGAGCAGTACTTC. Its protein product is CASTQSGTYEQYF.

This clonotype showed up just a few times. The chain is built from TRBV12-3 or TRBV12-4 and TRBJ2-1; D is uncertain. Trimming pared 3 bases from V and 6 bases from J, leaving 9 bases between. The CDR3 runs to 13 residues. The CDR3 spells CASSFLTFNEQFF. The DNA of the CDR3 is TGTGCCAGCAGTTTCTTGACTTTCAATGAGCAGTTCTTC.

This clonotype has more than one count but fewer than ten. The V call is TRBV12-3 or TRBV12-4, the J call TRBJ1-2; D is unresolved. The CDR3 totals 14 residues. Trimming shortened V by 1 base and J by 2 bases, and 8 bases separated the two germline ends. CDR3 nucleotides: TGTGCCAGCAGTTTAGGGACTAAGAACTATGGCTACACCTTC. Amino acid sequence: CASSLGTKNYGYTF.

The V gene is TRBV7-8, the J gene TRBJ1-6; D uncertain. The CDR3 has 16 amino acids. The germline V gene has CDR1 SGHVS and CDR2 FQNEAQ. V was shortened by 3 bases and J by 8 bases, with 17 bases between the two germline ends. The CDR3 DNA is TGTGCCAGCAGCTTTATCCCGGGCAGAGCAGATTCACCCCTCCACTTT. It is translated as CASSFIPGRADSPLHF.